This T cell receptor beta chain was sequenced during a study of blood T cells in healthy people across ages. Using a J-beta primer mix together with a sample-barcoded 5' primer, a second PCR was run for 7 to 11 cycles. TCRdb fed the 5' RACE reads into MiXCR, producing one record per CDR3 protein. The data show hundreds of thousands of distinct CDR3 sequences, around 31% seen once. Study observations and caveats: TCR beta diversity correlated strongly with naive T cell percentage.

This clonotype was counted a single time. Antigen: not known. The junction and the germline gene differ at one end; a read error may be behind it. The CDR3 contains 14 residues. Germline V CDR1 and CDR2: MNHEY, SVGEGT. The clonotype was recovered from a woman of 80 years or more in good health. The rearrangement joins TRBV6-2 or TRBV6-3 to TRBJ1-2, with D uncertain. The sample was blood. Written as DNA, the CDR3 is TGTGTCAGCAGTTACCAGCTGGGAATCGATGGCTACACCTTC. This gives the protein CVSSYQLGIDGYTF.